A single sample is the source of the 9 T cell receptor beta chains below, sequenced in a study of CD8+CD57+ T cells in acquired aplastic anemia. Genomic DNA templated the TCR beta VDJ and CDR3 profiling. One entry per CDR3 protein results from TCRdb running MiXCR on the reads. The sample includes about 140,000 distinct CDR3 sequences, approximately 41% of them seen just once. The sequenced material came from sorted CD4+, CD8+, or CD8+CD57+ T cells (not recorded which) from PBMCs. The receptors here all came from a human donor in good health, serving as a control.

There are many counts of this clonotype. The rearrangement links TRBV29-1 to TRBJ2-3; D is uncertain. The germline CDR1 and CDR2 sequences are SQVTM and ANQGSEA. Trimming cost V 4 bases and J 2 bases, with 10 bases left between them. The length of the CDR3 is 13 residues. The CDR3 DNA reads TGCAGCGTTGTGAGAGTTTCCACAGATACGCAGTATTTT. It translates to CSVVRVSTDTQYF.

The chain joins TRBV19 to TRBJ1-2, with no clear D. V was trimmed by 5 bases and J by 8 bases, leaving 15 bases between them. The CDR3 is 13 residues long. Per the germline V gene, CDR1 is LNHDA and CDR2 is SQIVND (reference sequence). Written as DNA, the CDR3 is TGTGCCAGTAGTGTTAAAATCGAGTACGGCTACACCTTC. Amino acids: CASSVKIEYGYTF. The variable domain in full, completed from reference TRBV19 and TRBJ1-2, reads DGGITQSPKYLFRKEGQNVTLSCEQNLNHDAMYWYRQDPGQGLRLIYYSQIVNDFQKGDIAEGYSVSREKKESFPLTVTSAQKNPTAFYLCASSVKIEYGYTFGSGTRLTVV.

This clonotype has at least ten counts. The chain joins TRBV12-3 or TRBV12-4 to TRBJ2-2; D ambiguous. The CDR3 is made up of 14 amino acids. Trimming left V 1 base short and J 1 base short, with 4 bases between. DNA of the CDR3: TGTGCCAGCAGTTTAGGCTTGAACACCGGGGAGCTGTTTTTT. It translates to CASSLGLNTGELFF.

The rearrangement uses TRBV29-1 and TRBJ1-1; D is ambiguous. Trimming took 7 bases from V and 2 from J, leaving 14 bases between them. The germline V gene has CDR1 SQVTM and CDR2 ANQGSEA. This CDR3 region has 13 residues. The CDR3 region has the DNA TGCAGCGCGCCGAGCGGGATTAACACTGAAGCTTTCTTT. It encodes CSAPSGINTEAFF.

This clonotype was counted ten times or more. The genes are TRBV7-9 and TRBJ2-3; no reliable D call. The CDR3 spans 12 residues. Per the germline V gene, CDR1 is SEHNR and CDR2 is FQNEAQ (reference sequence). Trimming stripped 5 bases from V and 6 bases from J, with 9 bases between. CDR3 sequence: CASSPTGDTQYF. For the CDR3, the DNA is TGTGCCAGCAGCCCTACTGGGGATACGCAGTATTTT. The full variable domain, rest sourced from reference TRBV7-9 and TRBJ2-3, is DTGVSQNPRHKITKRGQNVTFRCDPISEHNRLYWYRQTLGQGPEFLTYFQNEAQLEKSRLLSDRFSAERPKGSFSTLEIQRTEQGDSAMYLCASSPTGDTQYFGPGTRLTVL.

This clonotype was counted many times. V and J are TRBV24-1 and TRBJ2-3, with 7 bases matching TRBD2. The germline V gene encodes CDR1 KGHDR and CDR2 SFDVKD. J gave up 6 bases and V 5 bases, and 10 bases lay outside the gene matches. The CDR3 is made up of 15 amino acids. The CDR3 nucleotides are TGTGCCACCAGTGCCACCCGGGGACTATGGGATACGCAGTATTTT. As protein: CATSATRGLWDTQYF.

This clonotype was observed many times. This chain uses TRBV6-1 with TRBJ1-1; 8 nucleotides match TRBD1. The V gene end was trimmed by 6 bases and the J gene end by 0 bases; junction bases not matched to a gene: 6. This CDR3 contains 15 residues. Per the germline V gene, CDR1 is MNHNS and CDR2 is SASEGT. The CDR3 sequence is CASSAGGQMNTEAFF. In nucleotides, the CDR3 is TGTGCCAGCAGCGCAGGGGGCCAGATGAACACTGAAGCTTTCTTT.

The chain couples TRBV15 to TRBJ2-1; 12 bases agree with TRBD2. Germline V gives CDR1 LNHNV, CDR2 YYDKDF (reference sequence). The junction had 2 bases not matched to a gene; V was cut back by 9 bases and J by 2 bases. This CDR3 has 14 residues. The DNA for the CDR3 is TGTGCCACACTAGCGGGAGGAACCTACAATGAGCAGTTCTTC. Protein sequence: CATLAGGTYNEQFF.

This chain joins TRBV19 and TRBJ1-6; D possibly corresponds to TRBD1 (6 bases). This CDR3 is 13 amino acids long. V dropped 6 bases and J dropped 13 bases, with 16 bases sitting between them. Germline V lookup: CDR1 LNHDA, CDR2 SQIVND (reference sequence). CDR3 region: CASSSGRGAPLHF. In DNA, the CDR3 is TGTGCCAGTAGCTCGGGTCGGGGGGCGCCCCTCCACTTT.